Presented here are 25 T cell receptor beta chains from one specimen sequenced in a study of identical twins. TCRdb reprocessed the 5' RACE reads with MiXCR, giving one entry per CDR3 protein. This table holds about 490,000 distinct CDR3 sequences, approximately 14% found once. This same sample was also taken into another study, of yellow fever vaccine responses in identical twins.

Sample: CD4+ T cells sorted from blood. Receptors originate from a woman under 30 in good health.

The chain is built from TRBV12-3 or TRBV12-4 and TRBJ1-6; perhaps TRBD1 as D (5 bases). V was shortened by 5 bases and J by 6 bases, with 14 bases between the two germline ends. The CDR3 extends over 15 amino acids. The CDR3: CASSRGSSGNSPLHF. In DNA, the CDR3 is TGTGCCAGCAGTCGGGGCAGTTCGGGTAATTCACCCCTCCACTTT.

The V gene is TRBV2, the J gene TRBJ2-1, with TRBD2 matching 8 bases. The CDR3 spans 14 residues. V lost 7 bases, J lost 6 bases, and 8 bases stayed unmatched. Germline CDR1 and CDR2: SNHLY and FYNNEI. CDR3 sequence reads: CASKSSGSGNEQFF. The CDR3 nucleotides read TGTGCCAGCAAATCGAGCGGGAGCGGCAATGAGCAGTTCTTC. The entire variable domain, with the rest obtained from reference TRBV2 and TRBJ2-1, is as follows: EPEVTQTPSHQVTQMGQEVILRCVPISNHLYFYWYRQILGQKVEFLVSFYNNEISEKSEIFDDQFSVERPDGSNFTLKIRSTKLEDSAMYFCASKSSGSGNEQFFGPGTRLTVL.

The rearrangement joins TRBV6-6 to TRBJ1-6; D gene uncertain. The germline CDR1 and CDR2 sequences are MNHNY and SVGAGI (reference sequence). The CDR3 extends over 12 amino acids. Between the trimmed V and J ends, which lost 6 bases and 8 bases, there was a span of 8 bases. The CDR3 is CASRRTDSPLHF. CDR3 nucleotide sequence: TGTGCCAGCAGGCGCACAGATTCACCCCTCCACTTT.

This clonotype turned up a few times. The rearrangement links TRBV18 to TRBJ1-3; D is perhaps TRBD1 (5 bases). Trimming pared 0 bases from V and 7 bases from J, leaving 13 bases between. Germline CDR1 KGHSH, CDR2 LQKENI. The CDR3 is 15 residues long. The CDR3 region has the DNA TGTGCCAGCTCACCACCGGCAGGGTGGCAGAACACCATATATTTT. Translating it yields CASSPPAGWQNTIYF.

This clonotype was seen repeatedly, ten times or more. J is TRBJ1-1 and V is TRBV7-9, with TRBD1 as a possible D gene (5 bases). V lost 4 bases and J 1 base, leaving 7 bases between the germline ends. CDR3 length: 13 amino acids. Germline CDR1 and CDR2: SEHNR and FQNEAQ (reference sequence). CDR3 bases: TGTGCCAGCAGCTATGACAGGAACACTGAAGCTTTCTTT. Translating it yields CASSYDRNTEAFF. Based on the CDR3 plus reference TRBV7-9 and TRBJ1-1, the full variable domain is DTGVSQNPRHKITKRGQNVTFRCDPISEHNRLYWYRQTLGQGPEFLTYFQNEAQLEKSRLLSDRFSAERPKGSFSTLEIQRTEQGDSAMYLCASSYDRNTEAFFGQGTRLTVV.

This chain uses TRBV4-1 with TRBJ1-5, with D tentatively TRBD1 (5 bases). The CDR3 has 18 amino acids. Germline V lookup: CDR1 MGHRA, CDR2 YSYEKL. Trimming took 5 bases from V and 7 from J, leaving 27 bases between them. Here the CDR3 reads CASSETWGVLTVKQPQHF. Here the CDR3 DNA reads TGCGCCAGCAGCGAAACCTGGGGGGTGTTGACGGTCAAACAGCCCCAGCATTTT.

Only a few counts were recorded for this clonotype. The chain combines TRBV11-2 with TRBJ2-7; 9 nucleotides match TRBD1. This CDR3 has 14 amino acids. Germline CDR1 is SGHAT and CDR2 is FQNNGV. The V and J ends lost 5 bases and 6 bases, in that order; junction bases with no gene match: 8. CDR3 sequence: CASSLGQGTSEQYF. CDR3 DNA: TGTGCCAGCAGCCTCGGACAGGGGACGTCCGAGCAGTACTTC.

In this sample, this clonotype turned up a few times. The V gene is TRBV5-1, the J gene TRBJ2-1; no clear D gene. The CDR3 spans 13 residues. V lost 4 bases and J 8 bases, leaving 13 bases between the germline ends. In germline, CDR1 is SGHRS, CDR2 YFSETQ. CDR3 residues: CASSVGLRDEQFF. CDR3 bases: TGCGCCAGCAGCGTAGGGCTACGCGATGAGCAGTTCTTC.

This clonotype was recorded a few times. This chain links TRBV2 with TRBJ2-6, with a tentative D call TRBD1 (6 bases). Between the trimmed V and J ends, which lost 2 bases and 1 base, there was a span of 9 bases. The V gene's germline CDR1 is SNHLY and CDR2 FYNNEI. The CDR3 contains 16 residues. The CDR3: CASSELQGSGANVLTF. The DNA of the CDR3 is TGTGCCAGCAGTGAACTACAGGGATCTGGGGCCAACGTCCTGACTTTC.

The chain employs TRBV20-1 and TRBJ2-3; D gene uncertain. Per the germline V gene, CDR1 is DFQATT and CDR2 is SNEGSKA (reference sequence). This CDR3 is 13 amino acids long. Between the trimmed V and J ends, which lost 4 bases and 0 bases, there was a span of 8 bases. This CDR3 is CSANNGSTDTQYF. The CDR3 DNA is TGCAGTGCTAATAACGGAAGCACAGATACGCAGTATTTT.

This clonotype was seen more than once but under ten times. This chain joins TRBV28 and TRBJ2-7; D perhaps matches TRBD2 (7 bases). The CDR3 spans 16 residues. The germline CDR1 and CDR2 sequences are MDHEN and SYDVKM. Trimming took 6 bases from V and 4 from J, leaving 22 bases between them. This CDR3 is CASRPLRGEGPYEQYF. The CDR3 DNA follows: TGTGCCAGCAGACCCTTAAGGGGGGAGGGCCCTTACGAGCAGTACTTC.

This chain's CDR3 is CSADEIPESDYNEQFF. CDR3 bases: TGCAGTGCTGACGAGATCCCGGAGTCTGATTACAATGAGCAGTTCTTC. The rearrangement uses TRBV20-1 and TRBJ2-1; no firm D call. The CDR3 sequence is 16 residues long. Germline V gene lookup returns CDR1 DFQATT and CDR2 SNEGSKA (reference sequence). V was shortened by 5 bases and J by 4 bases, with 21 bases between the two germline ends.

This clonotype turned up a few times. V is TRBV20-1 and J is TRBJ2-1, with 9 bases that match TRBD2. This CDR3 spans 14 amino acids. Germline V gene data show CDR1 as DFQATT and CDR2 as SNEGSKA (reference sequence). The ends lost 1 base at V and 8 bases at J; junction bases unmatched: 6. The CDR3 sequence is CSARVSGSIDEQFF. CDR3 coding DNA: TGCAGTGCTAGAGTTAGCGGGAGTATAGATGAGCAGTTCTTC.

The chain recombines TRBV6-1 with TRBJ1-1; D is possibly TRBD1 (6 bases). V was pared by 6 bases and J by 7 bases, with 18 bases between. Germline CDR1 reads MNHNS; CDR2 reads SASEGT. The CDR3 length is 14 residues. As DNA, the CDR3 is TGTGCCAGCAGGGACGGCAGGGGTCCCATTGAAGCTTTCTTT. Protein product: CASRDGRGPIEAFF.

This clonotype was observed a handful of times. This sequence joins TRBV5-5 and TRBJ1-2, with TRBD1 matching over 12 bases. The J segment lost 7 bases and the V segment lost 6 bases, leaving 16 bases of the junction unmatched. Germline CDR1 SGHKS, CDR2 YYEKEE (reference sequence). The CDR3 has 17 residues. CDR3 coding DNA: TGTGCCAGCACGCGTTTAAGCGGGACAGGGGGCAGTGGTGGCTACACCTTC. Translating gives CASTRLSGTGGSGGYTF.

This clonotype was seen a handful of times. The rearrangement links TRBV9 to TRBJ1-1; D call uncertain. Trimming shortened V by 0 bases and J by 1 base, and 4 bases separated the two germline ends. Germline CDR1 and CDR2: SGDLS and YYNGEE. The CDR3 covers 13 residues. CDR3 region: CASSVDQNTEAFF. CDR3 in DNA: TGTGCCAGCAGCGTAGACCAGAACACTGAAGCTTTCTTT.

This clonotype has only a few counts. The chain is built from TRBV12-3 or TRBV12-4 and TRBJ2-1, with 13 bases aligning to TRBD2. The length of the CDR3 is 18 residues. V lost 5 bases and J lost 4; bases outside the gene matches: 11. The CDR3 region has the DNA TGTGCCAGCAGTCCCGACTGGACTAGCGGGAGACTTTACAATGAGCAGTTCTTC. Translation gives CASSPDWTSGRLYNEQFF.

The chain carries TRBV7-8 and TRBJ1-6; no definite D call. V gave up 5 bases and J gave up 8 bases, with 10 bases separating them. Germline CDR1 is SGHVS and CDR2 is FQNEAQ. The length of the CDR3 is 13 residues. CDR3 residues: CASSGRGDSPLHF. In DNA form, the CDR3 reads TGTGCCAGCAGCGGACGGGGTGATTCACCCCTCCACTTT.

The table lists this clonotype with a few counts. This chain uses TRBV20-1 with TRBJ2-4; D may be TRBD1 (6 bases). V lost 3 bases and J 0 bases, leaving 9 bases between the germline ends. The CDR3 is 14 amino acids. Per germline, CDR1 DFQATT and CDR2 SNEGSKA (reference sequence). CDR3 coding DNA: TGCAGTGCTAGCACAGGGCTAGCCAAAAACATTCAGTACTTC. Its protein is CSASTGLAKNIQYF.

This chain connects TRBV21-1 to TRBJ2-4. TRBV21-1 represents a pseudogene. The CDR3 extends over 16 amino acids. The DNA of the CDR3 is TGTGCCAGCAGCAAAGTCTGGGGACTAGCCAAAAACATTCAGTACTTC. It specifies CASSKVWGLAKNIQYF.

This sequence joins TRBV29-1 and TRBJ2-7, with D perhaps TRBD2 (6 bases). V lost 6 bases, J lost 2 bases, and 11 bases lay in between. Germline CDR1 is SQVTM and CDR2 is ANQGSEA. The CDR3 consists of 12 residues. The CDR3 is CSVGDSTYEQYF. CDR3 sequence (DNA): TGCAGCGTGGGGGACTCTACCTACGAGCAGTACTTC.

The chain recombines TRBV5-6 with TRBJ2-1, with D unresolved. The germline V and J ends were trimmed by 0 bases and 1 base, with 11 bases remaining between them. The CDR3 runs to 16 residues. Germline CDR1 and CDR2: SGHDT and YYEEEE. The CDR3 sequence is CASSLGSRVSYNEQFF. In DNA, the CDR3 is TGTGCCAGCAGCTTGGGTTCAAGGGTATCCTACAATGAGCAGTTCTTC.

This sequence joins TRBV5-1 and TRBJ2-2; D is unclear. Looked up from germline, CDR1 is SGHRS and CDR2 is YFSETQ. This CDR3 is built from 14 residues. Between the trimmed V and J ends, which lost 1 base and 7 bases, there was a span of 11 bases. This CDR3 is CASSLNPVSGELFF. CDR3 DNA: TGCGCCAGCAGCTTGAATCCGGTCAGCGGGGAGCTGTTTTTT.

This clonotype was recorded a few times. The chain joins TRBV10-3 to TRBJ2-7; D possibly uses TRBD1 or TRBD2 (5 bases each). The CDR3 runs 13 residues. CDR1 and CDR2 (germline): ENHRY, SYGVKD. V was trimmed by 3 bases and J by 6 bases, leaving 12 bases between them. CDR3 DNA sequence: TGTGCCATCAGTGATTTAGGGGCGGGCGAGCAGTACTTC. Amino acids: CAISDLGAGEQYF.

CDR3 nucleotide sequence: TGTGCCAGTAGCGGACTAGCGGGAGCCTACAATGAGCAGTTCTTC. Encoded protein: CASSGLAGAYNEQFF. V and J are TRBV19 and TRBJ2-1; 13 nucleotides align to TRBD2. The CDR3 is 15 amino acids. Germline V CDR1 and CDR2: LNHDA, SQIVND (reference sequence). Germline trimming cut 6 bases from V and 2 bases from J; bases unmatched to any gene: 1.